This T cell receptor (beta chain) originates from a study of early T cells in non-severe SARS-CoV-2 infection. Across the study: Unsorted whole-blood RNA was sequenced in bulk, leaving chains unpaired. General study findings and limits: Using VDJdb, the matching emphasized anti-spike CD8 responses while missing private and CD4 specificities.

TCRdb recomputed calls from the 5' RACE reads with MiXCR, one row per CDR3 protein. The sample records fewer than 45,000 distinct CDR3 sequences, 4.5% to 7.5% being singletons. V lost 0 bases, J lost 0 bases, and 7 bases lay in between. CDR3 size: 16 residues. The germline V gene encodes CDR1 SGHDT and CDR2 YYEEEE. This clonotype has a count of ten or more. Antigen unknown. The specimen sequenced was whole blood. This chain connects TRBV5-6 to TRBJ1-6; no firm D call. The sequence was obtained from an adult who was a healthcare worker with PCR-confirmed SARS-CoV-2 infection or an uninfected control (not recorded which). The CDR3 spells CASSLGPSSYNSPLHF. In DNA form, the CDR3 reads TGTGCCAGCAGCTTGGGGCCGAGCTCCTATAATTCACCCCTCCACTTT.